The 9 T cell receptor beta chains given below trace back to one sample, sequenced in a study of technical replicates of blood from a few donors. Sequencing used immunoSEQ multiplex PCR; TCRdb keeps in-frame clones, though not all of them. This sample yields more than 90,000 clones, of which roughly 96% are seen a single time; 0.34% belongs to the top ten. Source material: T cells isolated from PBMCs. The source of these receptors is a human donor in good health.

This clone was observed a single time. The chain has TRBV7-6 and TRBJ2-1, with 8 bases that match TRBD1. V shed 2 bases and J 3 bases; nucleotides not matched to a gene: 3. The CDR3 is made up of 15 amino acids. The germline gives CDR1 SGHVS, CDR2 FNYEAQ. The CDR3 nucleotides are TGTGCCAGCAGCTTATCGGGACAGGTCTACAATGAGCAGTTCTTC. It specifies CASSLSGQVYNEQFF.

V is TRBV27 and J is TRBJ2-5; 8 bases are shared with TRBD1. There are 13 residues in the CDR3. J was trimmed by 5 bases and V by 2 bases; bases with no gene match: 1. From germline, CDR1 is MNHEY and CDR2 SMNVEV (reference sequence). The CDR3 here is CASSLRTGETQYF. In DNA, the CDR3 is TGTGCCAGCAGTTTACGGACAGGGGAGACCCAGTACTTC.

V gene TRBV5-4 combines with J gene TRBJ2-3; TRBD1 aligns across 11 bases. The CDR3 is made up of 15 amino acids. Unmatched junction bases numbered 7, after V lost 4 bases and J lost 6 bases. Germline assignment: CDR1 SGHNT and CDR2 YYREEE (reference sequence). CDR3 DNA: TGTGCCAGCAGCCCTGGACAGGGGGCGATGGATACGCAGTATTTT. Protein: CASSPGQGAMDTQYF. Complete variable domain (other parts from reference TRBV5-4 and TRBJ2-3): ETGVTQSPTHLIKTRGQQVTLRCSSQSGHNTVSWYQQALGQGPQFIFQYYREEENGRGNFPPRFSGLQFPNYSSELNVNALELDDSALYLCASSPGQGAMDTQYFGPGTRLTVL.

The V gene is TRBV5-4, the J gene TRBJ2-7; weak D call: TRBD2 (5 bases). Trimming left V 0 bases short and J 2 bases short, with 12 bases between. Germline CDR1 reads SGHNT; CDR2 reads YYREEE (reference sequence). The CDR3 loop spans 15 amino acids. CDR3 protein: CASSLGLAPAYEQYF. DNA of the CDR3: TGTGCCAGCAGCTTGGGGCTAGCACCCGCCTACGAGCAGTACTTC. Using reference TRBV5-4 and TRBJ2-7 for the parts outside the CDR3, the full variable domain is ETGVTQSPTHLIKTRGQQVTLRCSSQSGHNTVSWYQQALGQGPQFIFQYYREEENGRGNFPPRFSGLQFPNYSSELNVNALELDDSALYLCASSLGLAPAYEQYFGPGTRLTVT.

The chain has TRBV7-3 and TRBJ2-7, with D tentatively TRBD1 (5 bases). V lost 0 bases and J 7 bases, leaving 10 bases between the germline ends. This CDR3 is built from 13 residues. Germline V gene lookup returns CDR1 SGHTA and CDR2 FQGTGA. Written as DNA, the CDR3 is TGTGCCAGCAGCTTAACCAGGGCCCGGGAGCAGTACTTC. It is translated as CASSLTRAREQYF.

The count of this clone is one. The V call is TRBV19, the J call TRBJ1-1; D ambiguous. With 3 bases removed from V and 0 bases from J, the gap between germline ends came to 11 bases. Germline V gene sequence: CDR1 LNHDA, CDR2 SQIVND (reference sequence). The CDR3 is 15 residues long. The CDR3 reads CASSIARYMNTEAFF. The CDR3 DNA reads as TGTGCCAGTAGTATCGCCAGATACATGAACACTGAAGCTTTCTTT.

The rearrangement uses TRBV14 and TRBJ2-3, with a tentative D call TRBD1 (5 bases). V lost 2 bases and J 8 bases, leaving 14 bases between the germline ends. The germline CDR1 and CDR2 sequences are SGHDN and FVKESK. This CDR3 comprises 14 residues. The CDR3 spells CASSQSSFRATQYF. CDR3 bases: TGTGCCAGCAGCCAAAGTTCTTTCAGGGCTACGCAGTATTTT.

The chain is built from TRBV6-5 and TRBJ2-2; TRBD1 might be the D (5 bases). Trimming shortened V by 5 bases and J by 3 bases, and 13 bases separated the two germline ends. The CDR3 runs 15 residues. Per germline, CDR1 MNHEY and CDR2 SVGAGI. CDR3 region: CASSAQDLYTGELFF. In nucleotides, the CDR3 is TGTGCCAGCAGTGCACAGGACCTCTACACCGGGGAGCTGTTTTTT.

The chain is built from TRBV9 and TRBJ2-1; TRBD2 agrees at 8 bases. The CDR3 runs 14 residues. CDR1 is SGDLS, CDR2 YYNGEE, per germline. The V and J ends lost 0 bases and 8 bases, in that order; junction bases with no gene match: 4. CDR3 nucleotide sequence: TGTGCCAGCAGCGTAGCGGGAGGGCCATATGAGCAGTTCTTC. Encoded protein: CASSVAGGPYEQFF.